Following are 8 T cell receptor beta chains from one sample sequenced in a study of cytomegalovirus exposure and HLA in healthy donors. With 60 Vbeta and 13 Jbeta primers, the PCR was carried out. The method was immunoSEQ multiplex PCR; TCRdb's version includes in-frame clones alone and lacks a portion of them. The sample carries roughly 74,000 clones, around 76% recorded once. The sequenced material came from PBMCs. The source is a man aged 40-49 years in good health and CMV-seronegative.

The chain couples TRBV18 to TRBJ1-4; D might be TRBD1 (6 bases). Germline values: CDR1 KGHSH, CDR2 LQKENI. V was pared by 2 bases and J by 8 bases, with 15 bases between. The CDR3 sequence is 15 residues long. The CDR3 spells CASSPDQGGMEKLFF. The CDR3, as DNA: TGTGCCAGCTCACCAGATCAAGGGGGAATGGAAAAACTGTTTTTT. Drawing the rest from reference TRBV18 and TRBJ1-4, the complete variable domain is NAGVMQNPRHLVRRRGQEARLRCSPMKGHSHVYWYRQLPEEGLKFMVYLQKENIIDESGMPKERFSAEFPKEGPSILRIQQVVRGDSAAYFCASSPDQGGMEKLFFGSGTQLSVL.

The V call is TRBV9, the J call TRBJ2-5, with 8 bases identical to TRBD1. Germline V gene sequence: CDR1 SGDLS, CDR2 YYNGEE. The V and J ends lost 3 bases and 5 bases, in that order; junction bases with no gene match: 9. The CDR3 has 15 residues. The CDR3 loop reads CASSAPQGVGETQYF. CDR3 DNA sequence: TGTGCCAGCAGCGCCCCACAGGGGGTCGGGGAGACCCAGTACTTC.

The genes are TRBV5-1 and TRBJ2-3; 7 bases line up with TRBD2. V dropped 1 base and J dropped 0; count of bases not matched to a gene: 11. Germline V CDR1 and CDR2: SGHRS, YFSETQ. The CDR3 length is 18 residues. CDR3 residues: CASSLWPSGLISTDTQYF. As DNA, the CDR3 is TGCGCCAGCAGCTTGTGGCCTAGCGGTCTGATCAGCACAGATACGCAGTATTTT.

V and J are TRBV5-4 and TRBJ2-1, with D possibly TRBD1 on 6 matching bases. This CDR3 is 15 amino acids long. CDR1 is SGHNT, CDR2 YYREEE, per germline (reference sequence). With 0 bases removed from V and 3 bases from J, the gap between germline ends came to 10 bases. CDR3 sequence reads: CASSLVQGLYNEQFF. CDR3 DNA: TGTGCCAGCAGCTTGGTGCAGGGGCTCTACAATGAGCAGTTCTTC.

The V call is TRBV25-1, the J call TRBJ1-1; D gene ambiguous. This CDR3 region has 14 residues. Germline CDR1 MGHDK, CDR2 SYGVNS. Trimming cost V 5 bases and J 3 bases, with 13 bases left between them. The CDR3 reads CASSPRRVDTEAFF. The CDR3 DNA sequence: TGTGCCAGCAGTCCGCGGAGGGTAGACACTGAAGCTTTCTTT.

This rearrangement joins TRBV9 to TRBJ2-1; the match to TRBD2 covers 8 bases. Per the germline V gene, CDR1 is SGDLS and CDR2 is YYNGEE. The V segment lost 1 base and the J segment 7 bases; nucleotides outside the gene matches: 13. The CDR3 runs 17 residues. The CDR3 nucleotides read TGTGCCAGCAGCGTACATCCCACTAGCGGAAAAGTAAATGAGCAGTTCTTC. Amino acids: CASSVHPTSGKVNEQFF. The entire variable domain, with the rest obtained from reference TRBV9 and TRBJ2-1, is as follows: DSGVTQTPKHLITATGQRVTLRCSPRSGDLSVYWYQQSLDQGLQFLIQYYNGEERAKGNILERFSAQQFPDLHSELNLSSLELGDSALYFCASSVHPTSGKVNEQFFGPGTRLTVL.

This sequence joins TRBV19 and TRBJ2-1; TRBD2 matches at 12 bases. J lost 4 bases, V lost 1 base, and 5 bases had no gene match. The length of the CDR3 is 17 residues. Germline V CDR1 and CDR2: LNHDA, SQIVND (reference sequence). The CDR3 bases are TGTGCCAGTAGTATAGGACGGACTAGCGGGATATACAATGAGCAGTTCTTC. It specifies CASSIGRTSGIYNEQFF.

The J gene is TRBJ2-1, the V gene TRBV10-3; possibly TRBD2 for D (5 bases). V lost 6 bases to trimming and J lost 5 bases, with 8 bases between them. Germline lookup yields CDR1 ENHRY and CDR2 SYGVKD. The CDR3 extends over 12 amino acids. CDR3: CAIRDGDNEQFF. In nucleotides, the CDR3 is TGTGCCATCAGAGACGGGGACAATGAGCAGTTCTTC.